Listed here is a single TCR beta chain. Its antigen remains unknown. V lost 7 bases, J lost 9 bases, and 19 bases lay in between. There are 14 residues in the CDR3. Germline V gene data show CDR1 as LNHDA and CDR2 as SQIVND (reference sequence). In the PCR, 60 Vbeta and 13 Jbeta primers were used. Sequencing was performed with immunoSEQ multiplex PCR; in TCRdb, only in-frame clones are kept and a portion is missing. This sample has about 130,000 clones, with 60% to 85% found just once. The sample comes from a study of cytomegalovirus exposure and HLA in healthy donors. The overall study: Among around 170 million T cells, an earlier analysis found around 100 million unique TCR beta sequences. Findings and caveats of the study: More clonal expansion characterized HLA-associated TCR beta chains than equally common others in a later analysis. An assumption of roughly uniform sequencing depth across donors underlay the presence/absence analyses.

The sequencing input was PBMCs. The TCR sequence derives from a woman in her 40s in good health and CMV-seronegative. The chain is built from TRBV19 and TRBJ1-5; maybe TRBD1 (6 bases). The CDR3 protein is CASTPSQGGGPQHF. The CDR3 DNA is TGTGCCAGTACCCCGTCACAGGGTGGGGGGCCCCAGCATTTT. Looking up the rest from reference TRBV19 and TRBJ1-5 gives the full variable domain: DGGITQSPKYLFRKEGQNVTLSCEQNLNHDAMYWYRQDPGQGLRLIYYSQIVNDFQKGDIAEGYSVSREKKESFPLTVTSAQKNPTAFYLCASTPSQGGGPQHFGDGTRLSIL.